Listed here are 20 T cell receptor beta chains from one sample, sequenced in a study of cytomegalovirus exposure and HLA in healthy donors. The PCR used 60 Vbeta and 13 Jbeta primers. Clones were read by immunoSEQ multiplex PCR, and TCRdb kept only the in-frame ones, dropping some. The data contain 120,000 or so clones, 75% to 90% of them singletons. The sample consisted of PBMCs. The origin of the receptors is a man aged 25-45 years in good health and CMV-seronegative.

This rearrangement joins TRBV10-3 to TRBJ1-4; TRBD1 matches 9 bases. Germline values: CDR1 ENHRY, CDR2 SYGVKD. Trimming removed 2 bases from V and 7 bases from J; junction bases left unmatched: 2. The CDR3 consists of 14 residues. CDR3 amino acids: CAISEGTGSEKLFF. CDR3 sequence (DNA): TGTGCCATCAGTGAGGGGACAGGGAGTGAAAAACTGTTTTTT.

The J gene is TRBJ1-2, the V gene TRBV7-9; D gene unclear. The germline V gene encodes CDR1 SEHNR and CDR2 FQNEAQ (reference sequence). The CDR3 sequence is 16 residues long. Trimming stripped 1 base from V and 1 base from J, with 13 bases between. In DNA, the CDR3 is TGTGCCAGCAGCTTAGGTGATGGACTCAATAACTATGGCTACACCTTC. It encodes CASSLGDGLNNYGYTF.

The rearrangement uses TRBV27 and TRBJ1-2; maybe TRBD1 (5 bases). The length of the CDR3 is 15 residues. In germline, CDR1 is MNHEY, CDR2 SMNVEV (reference sequence). V was shortened by 6 bases and J by 3 bases, with 17 bases between the two germline ends. For the CDR3, the DNA is TGTGCCAGCAGCCGCCGCCGCTCGGGGGACTATGGCTACACCTTC. Amino acid sequence: CASSRRRSGDYGYTF.

On this clone itself: At the DNA level, this CDR3 is encoded by other sequences in the same sample as well. The chain combines TRBV11-3 with TRBJ2-7; unclear D gene. The CDR3 sequence is 13 residues long. With 1 base removed from V and 4 bases from J, the gap between germline ends came to 8 bases. Germline lookup yields CDR1 SGHNT and CDR2 YENEEA. The CDR3, as DNA: TGTGCCAGCAGCTTAGGGCCCACGTACGAGCAGTACTTC. Translated: CASSLGPTYEQYF.

This rearrangement joins TRBV21-1 to TRBJ2-7; the D call in the table, TRBD2, was not verified against the DNA. TRBV21-1 is deemed a pseudogene. CDR3 length: 11 residues. The CDR3 coding sequence is TGTGCCAGAGGAACAGCGGACGAGCAGTACTTC. It is translated as CARGTADEQYF.

The chain has TRBV18 and TRBJ1-2, with TRBD1 as a possible D gene (6 bases). Germline V gene data show CDR1 as KGHSH and CDR2 as LQKENI. This CDR3 has 15 residues. V lost 6 bases, J lost 0 bases, and 14 bases lay in between. As DNA, the CDR3 is TGTGCCAGCTCCGTGGCAGGACAGACTAACTATGGCTACACCTTC. Translated: CASSVAGQTNYGYTF. The variable domain in full, with the rest retrieved from reference TRBV18 and TRBJ1-2, is NAGVMQNPRHLVRRRGQEARLRCSPMKGHSHVYWYRQLPEEGLKFMVYLQKENIIDESGMPKERFSAEFPKEGPSILRIQQVVRGDSAAYFCASSVAGQTNYGYTFGSGTRLTVV.

V usage is TRBV5-4 and J usage is TRBJ2-7, with D possibly TRBD1 on 6 matching bases. There are 15 residues in the CDR3. Looked up from germline, CDR1 is SGHNT and CDR2 is YYREEE (reference sequence). Trimming removed 0 bases at V and 2 bases at J, with 12 bases between. The DNA for the CDR3 is TGTGCCAGCAGCTTGGGTCCCAGGGGAGCCTACGAGCAGTACTTC. Protein sequence: CASSLGPRGAYEQYF.

V gene TRBV5-1 combines with J gene TRBJ1-1, with 7 bases identical to TRBD1. The CDR3 is 14 amino acids. Per germline, CDR1 SGHRS and CDR2 YFSETQ. V shed 2 bases, J shed 8 bases, and the junction held 9 bases outside the gene matches. CDR3 in amino acids: CASSLGEGGREAFF. As DNA, the CDR3 is TGCGCCAGCAGCTTAGGAGAAGGGGGCAGGGAAGCTTTCTTT. Full variable domain (remainder filled in from reference TRBV5-1 and TRBJ1-1): KAGVTQTPRYLIKTRGQQVTLSCSPISGHRSVSWYQQTPGQGLQFLFEYFSETQRNKGNFPGRFSGRQFSNSRSEMNVSTLELGDSALYLCASSLGEGGREAFFGQGTRLTVV.

The rearrangement links TRBV7-2 to TRBJ2-7, with D possibly being TRBD1 (6 bases). There are 15 residues in the CDR3. The germline V gene has CDR1 SGHTA and CDR2 FQGNSA. V dropped 1 base and J dropped 3 bases, with 13 bases sitting between them. The DNA of the CDR3 is TGTGCCAGCAGCTTAGTAGGGGACACCGTCTACGAGCAGTACTTC. Its protein is CASSLVGDTVYEQYF.

The chain links TRBV27 to TRBJ1-4, with 7 bases aligning to TRBD1. Germline-derived CDR1 and CDR2 are MNHEY and SMNVEV (reference sequence). The CDR3 totals 15 residues. Trimming cost V 0 bases and J 2 bases; bases outside gene matches: 0. The CDR3 DNA sequence: TGTGCCAGCAGTTTATCGACAGGGACTAATGAAAAACTGTTTTTT. This gives the protein CASSLSTGTNEKLFF.

This clone was seen only once. The V call is TRBV4-1, the J call TRBJ1-5; D possibly corresponds to TRBD1 (6 bases). Germline V gene lookup returns CDR1 MGHRA and CDR2 YSYEKL. This CDR3 has 16 amino acids. V was clipped by 1 base and J by 2 bases, with 12 bases between them. For the CDR3, the DNA is TGCGCCAGCAGCCAAGCAGGGGACTATGGCAATCAGCCCCAGCATTTT. Its protein product is CASSQAGDYGNQPQHF.

The rearrangement links TRBV5-1 to TRBJ2-3; 13 bases map to TRBD2. The germline V gene has CDR1 SGHRS and CDR2 YFSETQ. J gave up 3 bases and V 4 bases, and 8 bases lay outside the gene matches. The CDR3 has 17 residues. CDR3 region: CASSPEPGLAGTDTQYF. DNA of the CDR3: TGCGCCAGCAGCCCCGAACCGGGACTAGCGGGGACAGATACGCAGTATTTT. Full variable domain (missing parts from reference TRBV5-1 and TRBJ2-3): KAGVTQTPRYLIKTRGQQVTLSCSPISGHRSVSWYQQTPGQGLQFLFEYFSETQRNKGNFPGRFSGRQFSNSRSEMNVSTLELGDSALYLCASSPEPGLAGTDTQYFGPGTRLTVL.

The V and J genes are TRBV12-1 and TRBJ1-1; the D call of TRBD1 is as the table states it, not checked on the DNA. TRBV12-1 is a pseudogene segment. This CDR3 contains 15 residues. The CDR3 DNA reads TGTGCCAGCAGCTCCCCGACAGGATTGAACACTGAAGCTTTCTTT. Translation: CASSSPTGLNTEAFF.

The rearrangement joins TRBV6-5 to TRBJ1-2, with D tentatively TRBD1 (6 bases). The CDR3 length is 11 residues. Deletions cut 8 bases from V and 7 bases from J, with 11 bases between. The V gene's germline CDR1 is MNHEY and CDR2 SVGAGI. CDR3: CASGTGFGYTF. The CDR3 coding sequence is TGTGCCAGCGGAACAGGGTTTGGCTACACCTTC.

The V and J genes are TRBV9 and TRBJ1-4, with 7 positions matching TRBD1. Germline V lookup: CDR1 SGDLS, CDR2 YYNGEE. There are 15 residues in the CDR3. Trimming took 0 bases from V and 8 from J; bases not matched to a gene: 7. In DNA form, the CDR3 reads TGTGCCAGCAGCGTAGAGGGACAGCCGAGGGAAAAACTGTTTTTT. The encoded protein is CASSVEGQPREKLFF.

The chain couples TRBV6-1 to TRBJ2-6; TRBD1 matches at 7 bases. The length of the CDR3 is 15 residues. Per the germline V gene, CDR1 is MNHNS and CDR2 is SASEGT. V shed 5 bases, J shed 1 base, and the junction held 2 bases outside the gene matches. The CDR3: CASSPQGSGANVLTF. CDR3 nucleotides: TGTGCCAGCAGTCCACAGGGGTCTGGGGCCAACGTCCTGACTTTC.

This chain uses TRBV10-1 with TRBJ1-2, with D possibly TRBD1 on 5 matching bases. CDR1 and CDR2 from the germline V gene are WNHNN and SYGVQD (reference sequence). With 1 base removed from V and 6 bases from J, the gap between germline ends came to 9 bases. The CDR3 has 13 amino acids. CDR3 region: CASSEWGRDGYTF. CDR3 DNA: TGCGCCAGCAGTGAGTGGGGGAGGGATGGCTACACCTTC.

This chain uses TRBV19 with TRBJ1-1, with 8 nucleotides matching TRBD1. Germline lookup yields CDR1 LNHDA and CDR2 SQIVND (reference sequence). With 4 bases clipped from V and 1 base from J, the junction kept 11 bases outside the gene matches. The CDR3 loop spans 17 amino acids. The CDR3 nucleotides are TGTGCCAGTAGTACCCCCCCGGGACAGGCTTCGAACACTGAAGCTTTCTTT. Its protein product is CASSTPPGQASNTEAFF.

The rearrangement links TRBV9 to TRBJ2-2; perhaps TRBD2 as D (5 bases). CDR3 length equals 17 residues. CDR1 is SGDLS, CDR2 YYNGEE, per germline. The germline V and J ends were trimmed by 0 bases and 1 base, with 13 bases remaining between them. Written as DNA, the CDR3 is TGTGCCAGCAGCGTAGCGGGAAGCGCAAGGAACACCGGGGAGCTGTTTTTT. Amino acids: CASSVAGSARNTGELFF.

The J gene is TRBJ1-2, the V gene TRBV28, with 12 bases identical to TRBD1. The CDR3 runs 16 residues. Losses at the gene ends were 5 bases for V and 4 bases for J; bases not matched to a gene: 8. CDR1 is MDHEN, CDR2 SYDVKM, per germline. CDR3 region: CASSATGTGGAYGYTF. The DNA of the CDR3 is TGTGCCAGCAGTGCGACCGGGACAGGGGGCGCCTATGGCTACACCTTC.